These 27 T cell receptor beta chains came from one sample sequenced in a study of blood T cells in healthy people across ages. With a J-beta primer mix and a sample-barcoded 5' primer, a second PCR ran 7 to 11 cycles. MiXCR, applied by TCRdb to the 5' RACE reads, yields one record per CDR3 protein. The top ten hold around 13% of the sample, which has about 1.1 million distinct CDR3 sequences, roughly two fifths seen once. Sequenced material: blood. These receptors were taken from a man aged 18 to 35 in good health.

In its sample, this clonotype was seen once. The chain has TRBV10-3 and TRBJ1-1; a weak D match, TRBD1 (6 bases). Germline V gene sequence: CDR1 ENHRY, CDR2 SYGVKD. V was clipped by 6 bases and J by 3 bases, with 14 bases between them. The CDR3 has 14 residues. The CDR3 DNA follows: TGTGCCATCAGCCTGGACAGCTCCGACACTGAAGCTTTCTTT. It encodes CAISLDSSDTEAFF.

This chain uses TRBV9 with TRBJ2-1; 8 bases map to TRBD2. V shed 4 bases and J 14 bases; nucleotides not matched to a gene: 14. This CDR3 comprises 14 residues. CDR1 is SGDLS, CDR2 YYNGEE, per germline. In DNA, the CDR3 is TGTGCCAGCAGCCCCCCCAGTAGCGGGGCCCCCGAGTTCTTC. Protein: CASSPPSSGAPEFF.

Turning to this clonotype: At one end, the junction sequence differs from germline, possibly due to a read error. The rearrangement uses TRBV7-3 and TRBJ2-3; D is possibly TRBD1 or TRBD2 (5 bases each). CDR1 is SGHTA and CDR2 is FQGTGA in the germline V gene. The CDR3 extends over 16 amino acids. CDR3 loop: CASSFGEGFEADAQYF. The CDR3, as DNA: TGTGCCAGCAGCTTTGGCGAGGGGTTTGAAGCAGATGCGCAGTATTTT. The full variable domain, completed using reference TRBV7-3 and TRBJ2-3, is GAGVSQTPSNKVTEKGKYVELRCDPISGHTALYWYRQSLGQGPEFLIYFQGTGAADDSGLPNDRFFAVRPEGSVSTLKIQRTERGDSAVYLCASSFGEGFEADAQYFGPGTRLTVL.

This clonotype was seen a handful of times. V is TRBV28 and J is TRBJ2-2; D unresolved. Germline lookup yields CDR1 MDHEN and CDR2 SYDVKM. The V gene lost 5 bases and the J gene lost 4 bases, with 14 bases spanning the gap. The CDR3 sequence is 15 residues long. CDR3 DNA: TGTGCCAGCAGTGGTGCAGTCCGAGTCACCGGGGAGCTGTTTTTT. This translates into CASSGAVRVTGELFF. Full variable domain (missing parts from reference TRBV28 and TRBJ2-2): DVKVTQSSRYLVKRTGEKVFLECVQDMDHENMFWYRQDPGLGLRLIYFSYDVKMKEKGDIPEGYSVSREKKERFSLILESASTNQTSMYLCASSGAVRVTGELFFGEGSRLTVL.

The table lists this clonotype with a few counts. This chain joins TRBV4-2 and TRBJ1-1; D perhaps matches TRBD1 (6 bases). The germline V and J ends were trimmed by 11 bases and 1 base, with 26 bases remaining between them. CDR1 is LGHNA, CDR2 YNFKEQ, per germline. This CDR3 is 17 amino acids long. The chain's CDR3 is CASGGPGERVRNTEAFF. CDR3 DNA sequence: TGTGCCTCGGGGGGTCCAGGGGAACGAGTGAGGAACACTGAAGCTTTCTTT.

This clonotype appeared a few times. The chain has TRBV4-3 and TRBJ1-2; D is unresolved. V lost 1 base and J lost 6, with 15 bases in between. CDR3 length equals 15 residues. Germline V gene lookup returns CDR1 LGHNA and CDR2 YSLEER. CDR3 region: CASSQVDTYRDGYTF. In DNA, the CDR3 is TGCGCCAGCAGCCAAGTTGACACCTATAGAGATGGCTACACCTTC.

The genes are TRBV3-1 and TRBJ2-3, with D perhaps TRBD2 (7 bases). This CDR3 region has 15 residues. CDR1 and CDR2 (germline): LGHDT, YNNKEL (reference sequence). Trimming shortened V by 4 bases and J by 4 bases, and 15 bases separated the two germline ends. This chain's CDR3 is CASSLPLGGADTQYF. CDR3 coding DNA: TGTGCCAGCAGCCTCCCCCTAGGGGGGGCAGATACGCAGTATTTT.

The chain employs TRBV7-9 and TRBJ2-1; 8 bases map to TRBD2. The CDR3 extends over 15 amino acids. J was trimmed by 8 bases and V by 2 bases; bases with no gene match: 8. The germline V gene has CDR1 SEHNR and CDR2 FQNEAQ (reference sequence). In nucleotides, the CDR3 is TGTGCCAGCAGCTTAAAGGGTAGCGGGGTGGATGAGCAGTTCTTC. As protein: CASSLKGSGVDEQFF.

In this sample, this clonotype turned up a few times. The rearrangement uses TRBV5-6 and TRBJ1-6; perhaps TRBD1 as D (5 bases). V shed 2 bases and J shed 0 bases, with 9 bases lying between them. This CDR3 is built from 16 residues. In germline, CDR1 is SGHDT, CDR2 YYEEEE. The DNA for the CDR3 is TGTGCCAGCAGCTTACCAGGGAGCTCCTATAATTCACCCCTCCACTTT. This sequence encodes CASSLPGSSYNSPLHF.

This clonotype was counted between two and nine times. The V and J genes are TRBV15 and TRBJ2-1, with a possible D match to TRBD2 (5 bases). This CDR3 is built from 13 residues. The germline V gene encodes CDR1 LNHNV and CDR2 YYDKDF (reference sequence). V lost 3 bases, J lost 4 bases, and 7 bases lay in between. The CDR3 protein is CATSSIAYNEQFF. The CDR3 DNA follows: TGTGCCACCAGCAGTATAGCGTACAATGAGCAGTTCTTC.

The CDR3, as DNA: TGTGCCAGCAGCTTATCGCCGGGACTAATGTATTTT. As protein: CASSLSPGLMYF. The chain joins TRBV11-1 to TRBJ2-3; 7 bases align to TRBD2. Germline V CDR1 and CDR2: SGHAT, FQDESV (reference sequence). The V segment lost 2 bases and the J segment 14 bases; nucleotides outside the gene matches: 7. CDR3 length: 12 residues. The variable domain in full, completed from reference TRBV11-1 and TRBJ2-3, reads EAEVAQSPRYKITEKSQAVAFWCDPISGHATLYWYRQILGQGPELLVQFQDESVVDDSQLPKDRFSAERLKGVDSTLKIQPAELGDSAMYLCASSLSPGLMYFGPGTRLTVL.

This clonotype came up a few times. J is TRBJ1-2 and V is TRBV7-2; TRBD1 agrees at 8 bases. The CDR3 loop spans 14 amino acids. Germline V gene lookup returns CDR1 SGHTA and CDR2 FQGNSA. The ends lost 10 bases at V and 4 bases at J; junction bases unmatched: 11. In DNA, the CDR3 is TGTGCCAACGAGGACAGGGCGGCTTCCTATGGCTACACCTTC. Translating gives CANEDRAASYGYTF.

The rearrangement uses TRBV27 and TRBJ2-4; 8 nucleotides agree with TRBD1. Germline V gene lookup returns CDR1 MNHEY and CDR2 SMNVEV (reference sequence). V dropped 5 bases and J dropped 2; count of bases not matched to a gene: 11. The CDR3 length is 17 residues. CDR3 DNA sequence: TGTGCCAGCAGTACCCTACACGGGACAGGACCCAAAAACATTCAGTACTTC. This gives the protein CASSTLHGTGPKNIQYF.

V and J are TRBV7-9 and TRBJ2-3; D may be TRBD1 (6 bases). CDR1 and CDR2 from the germline V gene are SEHNR and FQNEAQ (reference sequence). Trimming took off 0 bases at V and 0 bases at J, with 16 bases between the two ends. This CDR3 region has 18 residues. The CDR3 reads CASSLALIGRGSTDTQYF. Here the CDR3 DNA reads TGTGCCAGCAGCTTAGCGCTGATTGGCAGGGGAAGCACAGATACGCAGTATTTT. Full variable domain (rest looked up from reference TRBV7-9 and TRBJ2-3): DTGVSQNPRHKITKRGQNVTFRCDPISEHNRLYWYRQTLGQGPEFLTYFQNEAQLEKSRLLSDRFSAERPKGSFSTLEIQRTEQGDSAMYLCASSLALIGRGSTDTQYFGPGTRLTVL.

This clonotype was seen at least ten times. The chain carries TRBV5-6 and TRBJ1-1; D uncertain. Germline V gene lookup returns CDR1 SGHDT and CDR2 YYEEEE. This CDR3 has 13 residues. Trimming cost V 2 bases and J 3 bases, with 8 bases left between them. As DNA, the CDR3 is TGTGCCAGCAGCTTCGGGGTCGACACTGAAGCTTTCTTT. This translates into CASSFGVDTEAFF.

There are a few counts of this clonotype. The J gene is TRBJ2-1, the V gene TRBV11-2; perhaps TRBD2 as D (6 bases). The CDR3 sequence is 15 residues long. V was cut by 0 bases and J by 3 bases, with 9 bases left in between. Germline V lookup: CDR1 SGHAT, CDR2 FQNNGV. CDR3 in amino acids: CASSLDGGIYNEQFF. The CDR3 DNA is TGTGCCAGCAGCTTAGACGGGGGTATCTACAATGAGCAGTTCTTC.

V gene TRBV5-1 combines with J gene TRBJ1-2; no clear D. The CDR3 spans 13 residues. V lost 4 bases and J 6 bases, leaving 13 bases between the germline ends. Germline V gene sequence: CDR1 SGHRS, CDR2 YFSETQ. CDR3 loop: CASSPGEVHGYTF. The CDR3 bases are TGCGCCAGCAGCCCCGGGGAGGTACATGGCTACACCTTC.

In this sample, this clonotype turned up a few times. This chain joins TRBV24-1 and TRBJ1-2, with D tentatively TRBD1 (5 bases). Trimming pared 3 bases from V and 7 bases from J, leaving 5 bases between. CDR3 size: 11 residues. CDR1 and CDR2 (germline): KGHDR, SFDVKD. The DNA of the CDR3 is TGTGCCACCAGTGATGGGGGTGGCTACACCTTC. Protein: CATSDGGGYTF.

The rearrangement links TRBV20-1 to TRBJ1-1, with D possibly being TRBD1 (6 bases). The CDR3 is 13 amino acids. The germline CDR1 and CDR2 sequences are DFQATT and SNEGSKA (reference sequence). Trimming took off 6 bases at V and 0 bases at J, with 11 bases between the two ends. In nucleotides, the CDR3 is TGCAGTGCACAGGGACGGCTGAACACTGAAGCTTTCTTT. It yields the protein CSAQGRLNTEAFF.

The V gene is TRBV6-5, the J gene TRBJ2-1, with 12 bases fitting TRBD2. V dropped 5 bases and J dropped 6; count of bases not matched to a gene: 8. CDR3 length: 16 amino acids. Germline CDR1 and CDR2: MNHEY and SVGAGI. The CDR3, as DNA: TGTGCCAGCAGTCCGACGGAACTAGCGGGGGGCAATGAGCAGTTCTTC. Protein sequence: CASSPTELAGGNEQFF.

The chain employs TRBV20-1 and TRBJ2-5, with 8 bases aligning to TRBD2. The CDR3 has 15 amino acids. CDR1 DFQATT and CDR2 SNEGSKA come from the germline V gene (reference sequence). With V trimmed by 3 bases and J by 1 base, 7 bases remained unmatched. The CDR3 sequence is CSASSDSGTQETQYF. Written as DNA, the CDR3 is TGCAGTGCTAGTTCGGATAGCGGGACCCAAGAGACCCAGTACTTC.

A few counts support this clonotype. The chain couples TRBV7-6 to TRBJ1-2; tentatively, D is TRBD1 (5 bases). The CDR3 is made up of 15 amino acids. Germline CDR1 is SGHVS and CDR2 is FNYEAQ. Deletions cut 5 bases from V and 8 bases from J, with 21 bases between. In DNA, the CDR3 is TGTGCCAGCAGCCTCCGGGGACGGCCTATGGACGGCTACACCTTC. Encoded protein: CASSLRGRPMDGYTF.

The rearrangement joins TRBV7-9 to TRBJ2-1; TRBD1 matches at 7 bases. Per germline, CDR1 SEHNR and CDR2 FQNEAQ (reference sequence). V was pared by 7 bases and J by 2 bases, with 8 bases of the junction left unmatched. This CDR3 is 15 amino acids long. The CDR3 here is CASTSDRETYNEQFF. The DNA for the CDR3 is TGTGCCAGCACCTCAGACAGGGAAACCTACAATGAGCAGTTCTTC.

The rearrangement links TRBV3-1 to TRBJ2-4, with D perhaps matching TRBD2 (5 bases). The CDR3 is 13 amino acids. Trimming took off 2 bases at V and 6 bases at J, with 8 bases between the two ends. Germline V gene data show CDR1 as LGHDT and CDR2 as YNNKEL (reference sequence). In DNA, the CDR3 is TGTGCCAGCAGCCAATTTCGGGGAAACATTCAGTACTTC. Translating it yields CASSQFRGNIQYF.

On this clonotype: Possible read error: a much larger clone is one base away. The chain employs TRBV12-3 or TRBV12-4 and TRBJ1-1; no reliable D call. The CDR3 has 13 amino acids. The CDR3 DNA follows: TGTGTCAGCAGACCCACGATGGGGACTGAAGCTTTCTTT. Residues: CVSRPTMGTEAFF.

The gene calls are TRBV27 and TRBJ2-6; D remains ambiguous. V gave up 5 bases and J gave up 0 bases, with 5 bases separating them. Germline CDR1 is MNHEY and CDR2 is SMNVEV (reference sequence). The CDR3 spans 14 residues. The CDR3 sequence: CASSRLSGANVLTF. In DNA, the CDR3 is TGTGCCAGCAGTAGACTCTCTGGGGCCAACGTCCTGACTTTC.

As DNA, the CDR3 is TGTGCCAGCAGCGTAGCGGACTTCTCCTACAATGAGCAGTTCTTC. Protein product: CASSVADFSYNEQFF. This chain uses TRBV9 with TRBJ2-1; TRBD2 might be the D (5 bases). There are 15 residues in the CDR3. The germline V gene has CDR1 SGDLS and CDR2 YYNGEE. V gave up 0 bases and J gave up 0 bases, with 7 bases separating them. Combining the CDR3 with reference TRBV9 and TRBJ2-1 gives the whole variable domain DSGVTQTPKHLITATGQRVTLRCSPRSGDLSVYWYQQSLDQGLQFLIQYYNGEERAKGNILERFSAQQFPDLHSELNLSSLELGDSALYFCASSVADFSYNEQFFGPGTRLTVL.